A single sample gave rise to the 3 T cell receptor beta chains below, sequenced in a study of long-term antiretroviral therapy in people with HIV. Researchers report immunoSEQ v3.0 was run at survey level. This table comes from immunoSEQ multiplex PCR, and its TCRdb copy is limited to in-frame clones, with some not included. The table has approximately 10,000 clones, 76% seen once; the top ten hold 15% to 20%. The sequencing used unsorted PBMCs, collected at the start of antiretroviral therapy, before treatment. These receptors all stem from a man aged 25 to 40 with HIV.

This chain connects TRBV2 to TRBJ2-7; possibly TRBD2 for D (5 bases). Trimming took off 6 bases at V and 2 bases at J, with 11 bases between the two ends. The germline CDR1 and CDR2 sequences are SNHLY and FYNNEI. This CDR3 has 13 amino acids. The CDR3 DNA is TGTGCCAGCAGGGATACTAGTCCCTACGAGCAGTACTTC. Translated: CASRDTSPYEQYF.

The table lists this clone with a few counts. The gene calls are TRBV13 and TRBJ2-1; 13 bases are shared with TRBD2. The ends lost 5 bases at V and 8 bases at J; junction bases unmatched: 12. CDR3 size: 17 residues. The germline gives CDR1 PRHDT, CDR2 FYEKMQ (reference sequence). Written as DNA, the CDR3 is TGTGCCAGCAGCATAAGACCGGGACTAGCGGGAAGTGATGAGCAGTTCTTC. Translated: CASSIRPGLAGSDEQFF.

The V call is TRBV6-6, the J call TRBJ2-7; D is uncertain. The CDR3 has 12 residues. Germline V gene sequence: CDR1 MNHNY, CDR2 SVGAGI (reference sequence). The V gene lost 5 bases and the J gene lost 2 bases, with 7 bases spanning the gap. In nucleotides, the CDR3 is TGTGCCAGCAGTCCCGGAACCTACGAGCAGTACTTC. Translating it yields CASSPGTYEQYF.